The entry below gives a single TCR beta chain sequence along with its context. The sample originates from a study of blood T cell repertoires in COVID-19. About the research overall: Samples taken during acute and convalescent COVID-19 were collected in the United States, Italy and Spain. The analysed material was cDNA or gDNA that came from T cells, B-cell-depleted T cells, or PBMCs.

Deletions cut 4 bases from V and 4 bases from J, with 10 bases between. There are 13 residues in the CDR3. The germline V gene has CDR1 MGHRA and CDR2 YSYEKL. Per the study methods: The authors estimated nucleated cell counts from reference gene primer amplification. TCRdb's table, derived via immunoSEQ multiplex PCR, lists solely in-frame clones and lacks some. That table gives V, J and clone size, and the DNA gave D and trimming. The table shows fewer than 120,000 clones, with about 72% occurring only once. This chain links TRBV4-1 with TRBJ1-1, with D unresolved. This sequence was found in a woman aged 55-69 years with acute or convalescent COVID-19. Material for sequencing was peripheral blood. CDR3 loop: CASSPPGGTEAFF. CDR3 DNA sequence: TGCGCCAGCAGCCCGCCAGGAGGCACTGAAGCTTTCTTT.